These 13 T cell receptor beta chains originate from one sample sequenced in a study of early T cells in non-severe SARS-CoV-2 infection. TCRdb reanalysed the 5' RACE reads using MiXCR and keeps one entry per CDR3 protein. This sample has around 47,000 distinct CDR3 sequences, with about 10% found just once. Sequencing was done on a sample of whole blood. These receptors all come from an adult who was a healthcare worker with PCR-confirmed SARS-CoV-2 infection or an uninfected control (not recorded which).

This clonotype was observed a few times. The rearrangement joins TRBV20-1 to TRBJ2-3, with D tentatively TRBD2 (5 bases). Deletions cut 5 bases from V and 6 bases from J, with 24 bases between. The CDR3 sequence is 16 residues long. The germline gives CDR1 DFQATT, CDR2 SNEGSKA (reference sequence). CDR3 protein: CSAGPSGSQFSDTQYF. CDR3 DNA: TGCAGTGCTGGTCCATCGGGGTCCCAGTTTTCCGATACGCAGTATTTT.

The rearrangement links TRBV27 to TRBJ2-3; no firm D call. Trimming took 5 bases from V and 4 from J, leaving 10 bases between them. Germline assignment: CDR1 MNHEY and CDR2 SMNVEV (reference sequence). This CDR3 comprises 13 residues. The CDR3 protein is CASSLHNADTQYF. CDR3 coding DNA: TGTGCCAGCAGTCTCCACAATGCAGATACGCAGTATTTT.

About this clonotype: A single base separates this from a much larger clone, so it may be a read error. Because the CDR3 is missing its conserved closing phenylalanine or tryptophan, this is likely a read error. The chain recombines TRBV18 with TRBJ1-4; D call uncertain. CDR3 length: 13 residues. Germline loops: CDR1 KGHSH, CDR2 LQKENI. V lost 5 bases, J lost 4 bases, and 8 bases lay in between. The CDR3 DNA is TGTGCCAGCTCAGGAAAGGATAATGAAAAACTGTTTTCT. This codes for CASSGKDNEKLFS.

Of note for this clonotype: A much larger clone lies one base from this, so it may be a read error. This chain links TRBV2 with TRBJ2-6, with D perhaps TRBD1 (6 bases). CDR3 length equals 16 residues. The germline V gene has CDR1 SNHLY and CDR2 FYNNEI. The CDR3 sequence is CASSEADSSGTNVLTF. The CDR3 coding sequence is TGTGCCAGCAGTGAAGCGGACAGCTCTGGGACCAACGTCCTGACTTTC.

To note about this clonotype: This CDR3 fails to terminate in the conserved phenylalanine or tryptophan, so it likely reflects a read error. The V call is TRBV30, the J call TRBJ1-4, with 9 bases matching TRBD1. The germline gives CDR1 GTSNPN, CDR2 SVGIG (reference sequence). With 1 base clipped from V and 8 bases from J, the junction kept 8 bases outside the gene matches. The CDR3 consists of 15 residues. The CDR3 loop reads CAWSAGTGQREKLFL. CDR3 nucleotide sequence: TGTGCCTGGAGTGCGGGGACAGGGCAAAGAGAAAAACTGTTTCTT.

This chain connects TRBV29-1 to TRBJ2-3; no firm D call. CDR3 size: 12 residues. Per the germline V gene, CDR1 is SQVTM and CDR2 is ANQGSEA. V was trimmed by 4 bases and J by 2 bases, leaving 7 bases between them. CDR3 nucleotide sequence: TGCAGCGTTGGGGCCCACACAGATACGCAGTATTTT. Protein: CSVGAHTDTQYF.

This clonotype occurred many times. The chain combines TRBV6-5 with TRBJ2-7; a weak D match, TRBD1 (5 bases). Germline V CDR1 and CDR2: MNHEY, SVGAGI. The CDR3 sequence is 13 residues long. Trimming took 6 bases from V and 7 from J, leaving 16 bases between them. CDR3 in amino acids: CASRSLGASEQYF. The CDR3 nucleotides are TGTGCCAGCAGATCCCTTGGGGCTTCGGAGCAGTACTTC.

The chain links TRBV27 to TRBJ2-2; 7 nucleotides line up with TRBD2. The germline CDR1 and CDR2 sequences are MNHEY and SMNVEV (reference sequence). The J segment lost 1 base and the V segment lost 2 bases, leaving 4 bases of the junction unmatched. The CDR3 length is 16 residues. This CDR3 is CASSLTSGVNTGELFF. The CDR3 DNA reads as TGTGCCAGCAGTTTAACAAGCGGGGTGAACACCGGGGAGCTGTTTTTT.

V and J are TRBV6-2 or TRBV6-3 and TRBJ2-7; TRBD2 might be the D (6 bases). This CDR3 has 12 amino acids. The V end was cut by 6 bases, the J end by 7 bases, with 13 bases between. From germline, CDR1 is MNHEY and CDR2 SVGEGT. The CDR3 DNA is TGTGCCAGCAGCTGGGGGGAATGGGAGCAGTACTTC. This gives the protein CASSWGEWEQYF.

This clonotype has ten or more counts. V is TRBV28 and J is TRBJ2-7, with 10 bases identical to TRBD2. CDR1 is MDHEN, CDR2 SYDVKM, per germline. Unmatched junction bases numbered 14, after V lost 10 bases and J lost 5 bases. CDR3 length: 15 amino acids. CDR3 amino acids: CATGALAGVVNEQYF. In DNA form, the CDR3 reads TGTGCCACCGGGGCCCTAGCGGGAGTAGTGAACGAGCAGTACTTC.

This clonotype was counted ten times or more. The chain uses TRBV6-2 or TRBV6-3 and TRBJ2-5, with 7 bases fitting TRBD2. Germline V lookup: CDR1 MNHEY, CDR2 SVGEGT. After removal of 5 bases from V and 6 bases from J, the junction contained 9 bases not matched to a gene. This CDR3 is built from 14 residues. The CDR3 DNA is TGTGCCAGCAGTCCGCGCGGGGGTCAGAAGACCCAGTACTTC. Translated, it gives CASSPRGGQKTQYF.

In this sample, this clonotype turned up many times. The rearrangement links TRBV12-3 or TRBV12-4 to TRBJ2-1; a weak D match, TRBD2 (6 bases). CDR3 length equals 16 residues. The V gene lost 7 bases and the J gene lost 2 bases, with 18 bases spanning the gap. The CDR3 here is CASTLGTAGTYNEQFF. The CDR3 bases are TGTGCCAGCACCCTAGGGACGGCGGGAACCTACAATGAGCAGTTCTTC.

As DNA, the CDR3 is TGTGCCAGCAGTTTAGCCTACTACGAGCAGTACTTC. This codes for CASSLAYYEQYF. V usage is TRBV28 and J usage is TRBJ2-7; D is ambiguous. Between the trimmed V and J ends, which lost 2 bases and 3 bases, there was a span of 5 bases. Per the germline V gene, CDR1 is MDHEN and CDR2 is SYDVKM. The CDR3 extends over 12 amino acids.